This T cell receptor beta chain was profiled in a study of cytomegalovirus exposure and HLA in healthy donors. TCRdb's table, derived via immunoSEQ multiplex PCR, lists solely in-frame clones and lacks some. The sample has 65,000 to 75,000 clones, nearly 96% seen once. This CDR3 is 12 amino acids long. Trimming stripped 5 bases from V and 5 bases from J, with 9 bases between. Per the germline V gene, CDR1 is SGHAT and CDR2 is FQDESV (reference sequence). The sample comprised PBMCs. The TCR comes from a woman under 30 in good health and CMV-seropositive. This chain connects TRBV11-1 to TRBJ2-5; D not certain. This CDR3 reads CASSRVSETQYF. The CDR3 region has the DNA TGTGCCAGCAGCCGCGTTTCGGAGACCCAGTACTTC.